This TCR beta chain came from a study of identical twins (dated by TCRdb to the mid-2010s). In the study overall: To test whether fetal clonotypes persist, this study deep-sequenced TCR alpha and beta repertoires from monozygotic twins, from unrelated adults of various ages, and from cord blood. To rule out contamination, replicate twin experiments were performed at different times with different library preparation protocols.

All donors were healthy Caucasians. Three pairs of female monozygotic twins, all aged about 18 to 30 years, were included in the twin cohort. Positive isolation kits from Invitrogen were used to isolate CD4+ and CD8+ T cell populations. Receptor amplification or capture employed 5' RACE. The sample was run on an Illumina HiSeq 2000. Template switching added a universal primer binding site, and the final cDNA carried a unique molecular identifier that allowed TCR cDNA molecules to be counted accurately. Specific primers in the conserved constant-segment region were used to synthesize first-strand cDNA for the TCR alpha and beta chains. To control for contamination, every cDNA library carried two barcodes: a SMART-Mk sample barcode plus Illumina barcodes. Two successive PCR steps introduced TruSeq adapter sequences along with Illumina sample barcodes. TCR alpha and beta cDNA libraries were sequenced on the Illumina HiSeq platform with custom primers. Regarding the original processing steps: MiGEC was used to process raw reads and extract unique molecular identifiers, and MiXCR was used to find CDR3 positions. For each individual, recombination models were inferred using an EM algorithm with the repgenHMM and IGoR tools. The analysis of shared clonotypes was done with the tcR package in R, with sharing normalized by the product of cloneset sizes. To study raw recombination without the effects of thymic and clonal selection, out-of-frame nonproductive sequences were analyzed. The raw public reads went through TCRdb reprocessing: fastp at Q25, MiXCR clone calling, in-frame beta chains kept. Duplicate CDR3 protein sequences are folded into a single record with the most common DNA and genes. The V and J calls reflect TCRdb's pipeline rather than the authors' work. The sample records 450,000 to 600,000 distinct CDR3 sequences, approximately 20% of which are singletons. 0.4% to 0.6% of the sample is held by the ten biggest clonotypes.

The CDR3 runs 13 residues from the cysteine to the phenylalanine. The sequence is cut down to CDR3 DNA, 39 bases in frame from base 1. Via the germline V gene (reference sequence), CDR1 is DFQATT and CDR2 SNEGSKA. V is pared back by 3 bases and J by 7 bases, with 12 bases lying between the germline termini. Results the study describes overall, beyond this receptor: The excess sharing between twins in beta out-of-frame sequences was weaker because fewer shared sequences reduced the signal-to-noise ratio. Abundant cord blood beta clonotypes carried fewer insertions; young adult naive repertoires showed a weaker similar trend, while memory repertoires showed none. In monozygotic twins, out-of-frame TCR alpha sharing was systematically underestimated by recombination models, although the models agreed with sharing between unrelated individuals. Compared with coincidental sharing between unrelated individuals, out-of-frame TCR alpha sequences shared between twins had an excess of sequences with low generation probability. Conclusions relied on cross-sectional statistical analysis, since the same donors could not be followed over many years. Zero-insertion analyses could be partly confounded by invariant T cells such as MAIT and iNKT, though diverse VJ usage argued against such confounding for most clonotypes.

With regard to this clonotype: This receptor's antigen is unknown. The record has no base qualities; no much larger clone is one base away.

In addition, the sample was reused for a study of yellow fever vaccine responses in identical twins. The second investigation adds: The T cell response to vaccination in identical twins was reported by the authors to appear partly convergent and partly personalized. Focusing on identical twins, the study followed the T cell clones that responded to the vaccine, and did so with precision.

The chain joins TRBV20-1 to TRBJ2-2; there is no confident call for the D gene. This TCR came from a woman between 18 and 30 years old in good health. The sample taken for sequencing was CD4+ T cells sorted from blood. At the DNA level, the sequence is TGCAGTGCTAGGGGGAATTCGGGCGGGGAGCTGTTTTTT. This yields the protein CSARGNSGGELFF.